Listed here are 18 T cell receptor beta chains from one sample, sequenced in a study of blood T cell repertoires in COVID-19. The repertoire was sequenced with immunoSEQ multiplex PCR; TCRdb's copy has only in-frame clones and lacks some. This sample has some 80,000 clones, with 85% found just once. The sample was peripheral blood. These receptors were collected from a man between 50 and 59 years old with COVID-19, enrolled during active disease.

This clone has only one observation. V is TRBV7-6 and J is TRBJ1-1; D ambiguous. This CDR3 comprises 13 residues. The ends were cut back, 2 bases at V and 3 bases at J, with 7 bases in the middle. Germline V gives CDR1 SGHVS, CDR2 FNYEAQ. The CDR3: CASSLLRDTEAFF. The CDR3, as DNA: TGTGCCAGCAGCTTACTCCGGGACACTGAAGCTTTCTTT.

This clone appeared a single time. The V gene is TRBV19, the J gene TRBJ1-5; D remains ambiguous. V was trimmed by 4 bases and J by 9 bases, leaving 10 bases between them. CDR3 length: 12 amino acids. Germline CDR1 LNHDA, CDR2 SQIVND (reference sequence). The CDR3, as DNA: TGTGCCAGTAGTACAGGCCCAGGGCCCCAGCATTTT. Its protein is CASSTGPGPQHF.

V usage is TRBV29-1 and J usage is TRBJ1-1; D is possibly TRBD1 (5 bases). Germline CDR1 reads SQVTM; CDR2 reads ANQGSEA. Between the trimmed V and J ends, which lost 5 bases and 2 bases, there was a span of 21 bases. The CDR3 loop spans 16 amino acids. As DNA, the CDR3 is TGCAGCGTTTGTCGGGGGTTGACCGAATTAAACACTGAAGCTTTCTTT. Encoded protein: CSVCRGLTELNTEAFF.

The genes are TRBV1 and TRBJ2-5; the listed D gene, TRBD1, was not tested against the DNA. TRBV1 is noted as a pseudogene. The CDR3 is 14 residues long. The CDR3 nucleotides read TGCACCAGCAGCCAAGAGGGCAGGGCGGAGACCCAGTACTTC. Its protein is CTSSQEGRAETQYF.

The chain is built from TRBV7-8 and TRBJ2-3; 9 bases match TRBD2. V shed 3 bases and J 4 bases; nucleotides not matched to a gene: 17. Per the germline V gene, CDR1 is SGHVS and CDR2 is FQNEAQ. There are 19 residues in the CDR3. CDR3 in DNA: TGTGCCAGCAGCTTTAGAAGCATTAAGGGCGGGAGGGCCGCAGATACGCAGTATTTT. Encoded protein: CASSFRSIKGGRAADTQYF.

The chain recombines TRBV28 with TRBJ2-5; 10 nucleotides agree with TRBD2. The CDR3 is made up of 14 amino acids. Germline V CDR1 and CDR2: MDHEN, SYDVKM. With 10 bases clipped from V and 7 bases from J, the junction kept 12 bases outside the gene matches. The CDR3 sequence is CAISRAGGPGTQYF. The CDR3 bases are TGTGCCATTTCCCGAGCGGGAGGGCCAGGGACCCAGTACTTC.

This chain links TRBV3-1 (or the pseudogene TRBV3-2) with TRBJ2-5; possible D gene TRBD1, 5 bases. CDR1 and CDR2 from the germline V gene are LGHDT and YNNKEL (reference sequence). This CDR3 spans 16 amino acids. V lost 4 bases and J lost 3, with 18 bases in between. The CDR3 bases are TGTGCCAGCAGCCTCCTGGGTGGATCAGGGAAAGAGACCCAGTACTTC. This translates into CASSLLGGSGKETQYF.

This clone is a singleton in its sample. This chain uses TRBV4-1 with TRBJ2-1; the match to TRBD1 covers 8 bases. The V and J ends lost 0 bases and 7 bases, in that order; junction bases with no gene match: 8. Germline V gene data show CDR1 as MGHRA and CDR2 as YSYEKL. This CDR3 is built from 16 residues. The CDR3 nucleotides read TGCGCCAGCAGCCAAGATAATAACAGGGGGAGGAATGAGCAGTTCTTC. Its translation: CASSQDNNRGRNEQFF.

The chain carries TRBV5-4 and TRBJ1-2; D remains ambiguous. The V and J ends lost 1 base and 4 bases respectively, with 11 bases between them. The CDR3 consists of 14 residues. Per germline, CDR1 SGHNT and CDR2 YYREEE (reference sequence). The CDR3 coding sequence is TGTGCCAGCAGCTTGATTGAGGAAATCTATGGCTACACCTTC. Translation gives CASSLIEEIYGYTF.

This chain links TRBV27 with TRBJ1-1; maybe TRBD1 (5 bases). This CDR3 comprises 15 residues. Trimming cost V 4 bases and J 0 bases, with 12 bases left between them. Germline V CDR1 and CDR2: MNHEY, SMNVEV (reference sequence). CDR3 protein: CASSSPDRLNTEAFF. The CDR3 nucleotides read TGTGCCAGCAGTTCGCCTGACAGACTGAACACTGAAGCTTTCTTT.

This chain connects TRBV6-2 or TRBV6-3 to TRBJ1-3; 8 bases fit TRBD1. The germline V gene encodes CDR1 MNHEY and CDR2 SVGEGT. The junction had 3 bases not matched to a gene; V was cut back by 5 bases and J by 3 bases. The CDR3 has 14 amino acids. The CDR3 spells CASSDRGFGNTIYF. CDR3 DNA sequence: TGTGCCAGCAGTGACAGGGGATTTGGAAACACCATATATTTT.

In its sample, this clone was seen once. This chain links TRBV6-6 with TRBJ2-7, with TRBD1 identical over 7 bases. V dropped 6 bases and J dropped 2; count of bases not matched to a gene: 7. This CDR3 is built from 14 residues. In germline, CDR1 is MNHNY, CDR2 SVGAGI (reference sequence). In DNA, the CDR3 is TGTGCCAGCAGCACTGCCGGGACAGCCTACGAGCAGTACTTC. Encoded protein: CASSTAGTAYEQYF.

The chain links TRBV7-9 to TRBJ2-5; possibly TRBD2 for D (6 bases). This CDR3 has 15 amino acids. Trimming pared 4 bases from V and 3 bases from J, leaving 15 bases between. Germline CDR1 reads SEHNR; CDR2 reads FQNEAQ (reference sequence). The CDR3 DNA is TGTGCCAGCAGCTCACCCCGACTAGGGAAAGAGACCCAGTACTTC. Translation: CASSSPRLGKETQYF.

This chain connects TRBV6-2 or TRBV6-3 to TRBJ1-2, with D hard to call. Trimming pared 2 bases from V and 4 bases from J, leaving 8 bases between. This CDR3 spans 13 amino acids. The germline V gene has CDR1 MNHEY and CDR2 SVGEGT. The CDR3 here is CASSYGDPYGYTF. DNA for the CDR3: TGTGCCAGCAGTTACGGAGATCCCTATGGCTACACCTTC.

The V call is TRBV5-1, the J call TRBJ2-7, with 10 bases aligning to TRBD1. Trimming took 4 bases from V and 4 from J; bases not matched to a gene: 8. Germline V CDR1 and CDR2: SGHRS, YFSETQ. The CDR3 spans 15 residues. CDR3 amino acids: CASSMLTGGTYEQYF. In DNA, the CDR3 is TGCGCCAGCAGCATGCTGACAGGGGGCACGTACGAGCAGTACTTC.

The chain couples TRBV28 to TRBJ1-5, with D maybe TRBD1 (5 bases). V lost 5 bases and J 7 bases, leaving 12 bases between the germline ends. The CDR3 loop spans 13 amino acids. The germline V gene encodes CDR1 MDHEN and CDR2 SYDVKM. CDR3 sequence: CASSPGAGQPQHF. The CDR3 DNA reads as TGTGCCAGCAGTCCTGGGGCAGGGCAGCCCCAGCATTTT.

The V gene is TRBV5-6, the J gene TRBJ1-6, with D possibly being TRBD1 (5 bases). V dropped 5 bases and J dropped 10 bases, with 22 bases sitting between them. The CDR3 extends over 16 amino acids. CDR1 is SGHDT, CDR2 YYEEEE, per germline. The DNA of the CDR3 is TGTGCCAGCAGTCTCCCGGCCGGAGGGACGAGATCACCCCTCCACTTT. The encoded protein is CASSLPAGGTRSPLHF.

The rearrangement joins TRBV28 to TRBJ2-2; 9 nucleotides line up with TRBD1. With 6 bases clipped from V and 4 bases from J, the junction kept 6 bases outside the gene matches. The CDR3 has 15 amino acids. Germline V gives CDR1 MDHEN, CDR2 SYDVKM. CDR3 sequence (DNA): TGTGCCAGCAGGGGGGGACAGGGTCCCACCGGGGAGCTGTTTTTT. Translation: CASRGGQGPTGELFF.